These T cell receptor beta chains were read from a single sample in a study of PD-L1 blockade in urothelial cancer. The repertoire was sequenced with immunoSEQ multiplex PCR; TCRdb's copy has only in-frame clones and lacks some. The sample shows around 130,000 clones, 70% to 85% of them seen only once. The sample consisted of PBMCs, taken around atezolizumab (anti-PD-L1) treatment. The receptors derive from a man in his forties or fifties with urothelial cancer. The conserved cysteine and the conserved F or W are not part of the CDR3 here.

V gene	J gene	CDR3 protein
TRBV27	TRBJ2-7	ASSPRTGGSRYSEQY
TRBV6-5	TRBJ2-1	ASSLAGGYNEQF
TRBV11-2	TRBJ2-1	ASSPLAGASYNEQF
TRBV4-2	TRBJ2-1	ASSQRGMDNEQF
TRBV19	TRBJ2-5	ASSMAGRAGETQY
TRBV15	TRBJ2-2	ATRQDLVGELF
TRBV7-2	TRBJ1-1	ASSPSVDTEAF
TRBV18	TRBJ1-1	ASSPLGTQRTHDTRYTEAF
TRBV7-9	TRBJ2-2	ASSGGRTNLKLF
TRBV6-5	TRBJ2-7	ASRKGEDGGYEQY
TRBV7-2	TRBJ2-7	ASREAGKYEQY
TRBV20-1	TRBJ2-7	SAGATWEQY
TRBV5-1	TRBJ2-3	ASSLAGIETDTQY
TRBV7-9	TRBJ1-1	ASSLDAVASMNTEAF
TRBV7-9	TRBJ2-2	ASRTGTGRSGELF
TRBV9	TRBJ2-1	ASSTLAGGPGNEQF
TRBV6-1	TRBJ2-7	ASSEQGDEQY
TRBV7-3	TRBJ2-1	ASSLTGGGNEQF
TRBV28	TRBJ2-2	ASTPGSANTGELF
TRBV5-1	TRBJ2-1	ASSLRASGVYNEQF
TRBV4-2	TRBJ2-7	ASSRSVGEGAYEQY
TRBV2	TRBJ1-1	ASKGDRSNTEAF
TRBV28	TRBJ2-3	ASSLPTGGADTQY
TRBV5-1	TRBJ2-7	ASSYRDFLYEQY
TRBV28	TRBJ2-3	ASSTRQGTDTQY